The 13 T cell receptor beta chains below come from one sample, sequenced in a study of T cell repertoires in cytomegalovirus infection. TCRdb re-derived calls from the reads in MiXCR, one entry per CDR3 protein. The sample records 700,000 to 850,000 distinct CDR3 sequences, about 31% being singletons. Their antigens remain unidentified. Here the sequenced sample was cultured CD8+ T cells from PBMCs, taken from culture after CMV antigen stimulation. The receptors derive from a human donor in good health (CMV status not recorded). Some clones in this sample may be carry-over from other donors' samples.

This chain joins TRBV24-1 and TRBJ2-1; TRBD2 matches 12 bases. The V segment lost 3 bases and the J segment 9 bases; nucleotides outside the gene matches: 8. CDR1 KGHDR and CDR2 SFDVKD come from the germline V gene. The CDR3 runs to 16 residues. Here the CDR3 reads CATSDRTSGVGSEQFF. The CDR3, as DNA: TGTGCCACCAGTGATCGGACTAGCGGGGTGGGTAGTGAGCAGTTCTTC.

This chain's CDR3 is CASSFADRAQIYTDTQYF. The DNA for the CDR3 is TGTGCCAGCAGTTTCGCTGACAGGGCCCAGATTTACACAGATACGCAGTATTTT. V usage is TRBV12-3 or TRBV12-4 and J usage is TRBJ2-3; 7 bases fit TRBD1. Germline trimming cut 3 bases from V and 2 bases from J; bases unmatched to any gene: 14. The CDR3 is 18 amino acids.

This clonotype was picked up one time. The genes are TRBV28 and TRBJ1-1; D ambiguous. Trimming cost V 0 bases and J 3 bases, with 5 bases left between them. The CDR3 extends over 13 amino acids. Germline assignment: CDR1 MDHEN and CDR2 SYDVKM. The CDR3 loop is CASSLWRDTEAFF. CDR3 in DNA: TGTGCCAGCAGTTTATGGAGGGACACTGAAGCTTTCTTT. Drawing the rest from reference TRBV28 and TRBJ1-1, the complete variable domain is DVKVTQSSRYLVKRTGEKVFLECVQDMDHENMFWYRQDPGLGLRLIYFSYDVKMKEKGDIPEGYSVSREKKERFSLILESASTNQTSMYLCASSLWRDTEAFFGQGTRLTVV.

This clonotype has a count of ten or more. Here the CDR3 reads CASSLSGAVTDTQYF. The CDR3 nucleotides are TGTGCCAGCAGTTTAAGCGGGGCGGTCACAGATACGCAGTATTTT. The rearrangement joins TRBV12-3 or TRBV12-4 to TRBJ2-3, with 7 bases fitting TRBD2. The CDR3 is 15 amino acids. J lost 2 bases, V lost 2 bases, and 4 bases had no gene match.

This clonotype was seen only a few times. Here the CDR3 reads CASSQPEKGGVNGYTF. The DNA for the CDR3 is TGTGCCAGCAGCCAACCGGAAAAGGGGGGGGTTAATGGCTACACCTTC. The chain carries TRBV4-2 and TRBJ1-2; possible D gene TRBD1, 6 bases. The CDR3 is 16 residues long. Per germline, CDR1 LGHNA and CDR2 YNFKEQ. Trimming cost V 2 bases and J 6 bases, with 19 bases left between them.

CDR3 nucleotides: TGTGCCACCAGCGAGGGCCACACGGCTGAGCAGTACTTC. It translates to CATSEGHTAEQYF. The chain has TRBV15 and TRBJ2-7; D is perhaps TRBD2 (5 bases). Between the trimmed V and J ends, which lost 5 bases and 7 bases, there was a span of 15 bases. The CDR3 covers 13 residues. The germline CDR1 and CDR2 sequences are LNHNV and YYDKDF (reference sequence).

This clonotype was counted only a few times. The chain carries TRBV4-1 and TRBJ2-3; 11 positions agree with TRBD2. The junction had 12 bases not matched to a gene; V was cut back by 0 bases and J by 1 base. CDR1 is MGHRA and CDR2 is YSYEKL in the germline V gene. The CDR3 consists of 20 residues. The CDR3 nucleotides are TGCGCCAGCAGCCAAGATGTAAATAGCGGGGGGGCCTGGGGCACAGATACGCAGTATTTT. The encoded protein is CASSQDVNSGGAWGTDTQYF.

The gene calls are TRBV28 and TRBJ1-2; TRBD1 might be the D (6 bases). This CDR3 comprises 17 residues. V lost 7 bases and J lost 2, with 23 bases in between. The germline V gene has CDR1 MDHEN and CDR2 SYDVKM. The CDR3, as DNA: TGTGCCAGCACCCCGGAGGGGAAGGGGGATACGAACTATGGCTACACCTTC. This sequence encodes CASTPEGKGDTNYGYTF.

The chain is built from TRBV7-9 and TRBJ1-5; D not resolved. The CDR3 loop spans 15 amino acids. The germline CDR1 and CDR2 sequences are SEHNR and FQNEAQ (reference sequence). V lost 1 base, J lost 4 bases, and 11 bases lay in between. The CDR3 is CASSLESAPNQPQHF. The CDR3 region has the DNA TGTGCCAGCAGCTTAGAATCGGCTCCGAATCAGCCCCAGCATTTT.

This clonotype has more than one count but fewer than ten. This chain connects TRBV6-6 to TRBJ2-7; 10 bases are shared with TRBD2. The germline V gene encodes CDR1 MNHNY and CDR2 SVGAGI (reference sequence). Trimming at V came to 5 bases and at J to 4 bases, leaving 5 bases not matched to a gene. This CDR3 is 14 amino acids long. CDR3 DNA sequence: TGTGCCAGCAGTCCAACTAGCGGGGTATACGAGCAGTACGTC. This encodes CASSPTSGVYEQYV.

To note about this clonotype: Here the CDR3 omits its conserved ending phenylalanine or tryptophan, so a read error is the likely source. The rearrangement joins TRBV6-6 to TRBJ2-1; D is uncertain. Germline lookup yields CDR1 MNHNY and CDR2 SVGAGI (reference sequence). This CDR3 is built from 12 residues. The V end was cut by 0 bases, the J end by 7 bases, with 4 bases between. This CDR3 is CASSYSQNEQFS. In DNA, the CDR3 is TGTGCCAGCAGTTACTCCCAGAATGAGCAGTTCTCC.

The chain couples TRBV7-2 to TRBJ1-1; the match to TRBD1 covers 9 bases. Germline V gene data show CDR1 as SGHTA and CDR2 as FQGNSA. The ends lost 6 bases at V and 5 bases at J; junction bases unmatched: 13. This CDR3 is 16 amino acids long. In DNA, the CDR3 is TGTGCCAGCAGGCCCGGACAGGGGCAAGGGGGAACTGAAGCTTTCTTT. Its protein product is CASRPGQGQGGTEAFF.

J is TRBJ2-3 and V is TRBV18; 11 bases agree with TRBD2. J was trimmed by 2 bases and V by 3 bases; bases with no gene match: 4. CDR1 and CDR2 (germline): KGHSH, LQKENI. The CDR3 contains 16 residues. The CDR3 nucleotides are TGTGCCAGCTCACCGACTAGCGGGGTTTACACAGATACGCAGTATTTT. It translates to CASSPTSGVYTDTQYF.